This T cell receptor (beta chain) was identified in a study of blood T cell repertoires in COVID-19. Overall study: Acute-phase and convalescent COVID-19 samples originated in the United States, Italy and Spain.

How the authors handled the data: Cell counts per sample came from amplifying reference gene primers. Produced via immunoSEQ multiplex PCR; TCRdb's table is partial and in-frame only. That table furnishes V, J and clone size, whereas the DNA furnished D and trimming. The sample records fewer than 500,000 clones, roughly nine tenths being singletons. Participants were aged about 18 to 100 years, lived in 24 US areas, and enrolled virtually. Membership in each cohort depended on participant-reported clinical history. The receptor was isolated from a woman aged 18 to 35 who had recovered from COVID-19. The sequencing sample was made of PBMCs or T cells enriched from blood (not recorded which).

CDR3 in DNA: TGTGCCAGCAGCTTTGGACAGACCAACTATGGCTACACCTTC. Residues: CASSFGQTNYGYTF. The V gene is TRBV12-1, the J gene TRBJ1-2; whether TRBD1, the table's D call, matches the DNA was not checked. TRBV12-1 is designated a pseudogene. The CDR3 consists of 14 residues.